This T cell receptor (beta chain) appears in the sequencing data of a study of identical twins. Points from the study as a whole: Cord blood beta clonotypes present at high abundance carried fewer insertions; no such pattern appeared in memory repertoires. Weaker excess twin sharing was observed in beta out-of-frame sequences. Twin-shared out-of-frame alpha sequences showed excess low generation probability.

TCRdb reprocessed the 5' RACE reads with MiXCR, giving one entry per CDR3 protein. The profile shows 450,000 or so distinct CDR3 sequences, approximately 15% of them singletons. This clonotype was picked up a small number of times. Its specificity is not known. Healthy Caucasians provided all donations. The CDR3 length is 16 residues. V dropped 4 bases and J dropped 5; count of bases not matched to a gene: 10. The data were also submitted as part of a second study, on yellow fever vaccine responses in identical twins.

The chain uses TRBV12-3 or TRBV12-4 and TRBJ2-3; 9 nucleotides line up with TRBD2. Sequencing was done on a sample of CD4+ T cells sorted from blood. The clonotype comes from a woman younger than 35 in good health. CDR3 DNA: TGTGCCAGCAGTTCCCGGGGTAGCGGGAGTCGAGATACGCAGTATTTT. Protein product: CASSSRGSGSRDTQYF.